Given below is one T cell receptor beta chain in context. What it recognizes is unknown. This sample stems from a study of T cells after yellow fever vaccination. The study, taken as a whole, reports: Reappearance after the booster was seen for most primary-vaccination clones, at 95% to 96% CD4 and more than 80% CD8.

TCRdb processed the 5' RACE reads anew with MiXCR; each CDR3 protein has one entry. This repertoire shows 600,000 to 750,000 distinct CDR3 sequences, about 12% found once; its top ten account for more than 12%. This CDR3 has 15 amino acids. V gave up 5 bases and J gave up 3 bases, with 11 bases separating them. Germline loops: CDR1 LGHDT, CDR2 YNNKEL (reference sequence). The clonotype originates from a man younger than 45 who received the YFV17D yellow fever vaccine. The chain uses TRBV3-1 and TRBJ2-6, with D perhaps TRBD1 (6 bases). The sample in question was PBMCs, obtained on the day of the yellow fever booster vaccination. The CDR3 bases are TGTGCCAGCAGCTCCCCCAGGGGTGGGGCCAACGTCCTGACTTTC. It encodes CASSSPRGGANVLTF. Filled out from reference TRBV3-1 and TRBJ2-6, the complete variable domain reads DTAVSQTPKYLVTQMGNDKSIKCEQNLGHDTMYWYKQDSKKFLKIMFSYNNKELIINETVPNRFSPKSPDKAHLNLHINSLELGDSAVYFCASSSPRGGANVLTFGAGSRLTVL.